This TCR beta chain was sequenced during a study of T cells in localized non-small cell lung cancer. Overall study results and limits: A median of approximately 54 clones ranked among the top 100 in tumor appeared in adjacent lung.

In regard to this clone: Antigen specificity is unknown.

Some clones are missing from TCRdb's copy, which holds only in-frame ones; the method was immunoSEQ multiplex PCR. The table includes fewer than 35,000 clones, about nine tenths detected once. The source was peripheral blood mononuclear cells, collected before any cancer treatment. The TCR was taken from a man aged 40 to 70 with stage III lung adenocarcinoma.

CDR3 sequence: CASIATGGQTDTQYF. In DNA form, the CDR3 reads TGTGCCAGCATTGCAACGGGGGGCCAAACAGATACGCAGTATTTT. V usage is TRBV7-2 and J usage is TRBJ2-3, with D possibly being TRBD2 (7 bases). The CDR3 has 15 residues. Trimming took off 7 bases at V and 3 bases at J, with 17 bases between the two ends. Germline V gene lookup returns CDR1 SGHTA and CDR2 FQGNSA.